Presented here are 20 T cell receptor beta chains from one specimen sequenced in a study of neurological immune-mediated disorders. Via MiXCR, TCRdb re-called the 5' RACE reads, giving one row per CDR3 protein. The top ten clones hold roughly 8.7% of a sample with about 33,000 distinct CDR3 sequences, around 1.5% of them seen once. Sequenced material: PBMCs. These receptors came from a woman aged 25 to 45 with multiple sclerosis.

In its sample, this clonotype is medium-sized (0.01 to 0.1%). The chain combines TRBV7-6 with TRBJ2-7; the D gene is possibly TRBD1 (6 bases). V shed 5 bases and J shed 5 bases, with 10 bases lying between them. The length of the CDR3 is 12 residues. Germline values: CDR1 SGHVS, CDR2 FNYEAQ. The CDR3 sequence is CASSPQGHEQYF. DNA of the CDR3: TGTGCCAGCAGCCCACAGGGCCACGAGCAGTACTTC. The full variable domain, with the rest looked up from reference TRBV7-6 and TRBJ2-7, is GAGVSQSPRYKVTKRGQDVALRCDPISGHVSLYWYRQALGQGPEFLTYFNYEAQQDKSGLPNDRFSAERPEGSISTLTIQRTEQRDSAMYRCASSPQGHEQYFGPGTRLTVT.

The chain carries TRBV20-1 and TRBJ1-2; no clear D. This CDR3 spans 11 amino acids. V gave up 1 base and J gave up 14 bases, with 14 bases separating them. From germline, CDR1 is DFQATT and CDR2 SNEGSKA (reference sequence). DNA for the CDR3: TGCAGTGCTAGAGCCCAGGTGGCGGAAACCTTC. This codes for CSARAQVAETF.

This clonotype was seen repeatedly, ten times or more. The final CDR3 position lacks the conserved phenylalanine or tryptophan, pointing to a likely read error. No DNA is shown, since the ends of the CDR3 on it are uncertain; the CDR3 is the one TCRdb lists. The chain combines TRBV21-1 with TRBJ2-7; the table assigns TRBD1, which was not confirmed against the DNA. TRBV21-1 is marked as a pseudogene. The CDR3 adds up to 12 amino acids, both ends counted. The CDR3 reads CASSKVLGRGVG.

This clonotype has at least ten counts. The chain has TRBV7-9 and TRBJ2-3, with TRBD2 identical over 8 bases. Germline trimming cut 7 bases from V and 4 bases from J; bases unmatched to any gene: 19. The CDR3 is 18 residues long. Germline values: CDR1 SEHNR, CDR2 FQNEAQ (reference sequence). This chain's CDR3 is CASTAGGNGGADADTQYF. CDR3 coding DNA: TGTGCCAGCACCGCTGGTGGTAACGGGGGGGCCGACGCAGATACGCAGTATTTT.

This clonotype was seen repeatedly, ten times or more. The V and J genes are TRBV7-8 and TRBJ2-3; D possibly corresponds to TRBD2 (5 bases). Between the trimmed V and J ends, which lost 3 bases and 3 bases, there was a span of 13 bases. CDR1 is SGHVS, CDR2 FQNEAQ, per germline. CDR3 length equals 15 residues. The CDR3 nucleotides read TGTGCCAGCAGCTTCGAGGGTTATTTGACAGATACGCAGTATTTT. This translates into CASSFEGYLTDTQYF.

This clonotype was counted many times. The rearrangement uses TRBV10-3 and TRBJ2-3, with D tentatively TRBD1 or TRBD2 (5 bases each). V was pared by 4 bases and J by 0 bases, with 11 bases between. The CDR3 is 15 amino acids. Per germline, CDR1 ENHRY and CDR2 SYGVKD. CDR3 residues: CAISAGARSTDTQYF. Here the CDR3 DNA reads TGTGCCATCAGTGCCGGGGCCAGGAGCACAGATACGCAGTATTTT.

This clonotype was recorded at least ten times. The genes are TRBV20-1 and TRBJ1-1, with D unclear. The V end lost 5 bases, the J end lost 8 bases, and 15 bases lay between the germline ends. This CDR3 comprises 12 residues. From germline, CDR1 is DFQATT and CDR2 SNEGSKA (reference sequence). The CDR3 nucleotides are TGCAGTGCTGGAATCGGATGGGCCGAAGCTTTCTTT. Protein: CSAGIGWAEAFF.

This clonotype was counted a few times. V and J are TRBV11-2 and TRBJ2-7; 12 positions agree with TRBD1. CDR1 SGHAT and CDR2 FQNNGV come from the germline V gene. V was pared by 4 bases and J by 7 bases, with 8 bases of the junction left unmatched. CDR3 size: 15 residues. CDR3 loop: CASSSPGQGADEQYF. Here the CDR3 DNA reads TGTGCCAGCAGCTCTCCGGGACAGGGGGCGGATGAGCAGTACTTC.

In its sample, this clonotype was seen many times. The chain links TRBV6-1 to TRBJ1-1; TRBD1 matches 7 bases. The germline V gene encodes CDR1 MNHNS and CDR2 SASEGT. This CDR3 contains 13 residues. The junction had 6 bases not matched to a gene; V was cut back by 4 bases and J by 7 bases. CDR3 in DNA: TGTGCCAGCAGTGGACAACAGGGGCTTGAAGCTTTCTTT. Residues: CASSGQQGLEAFF.

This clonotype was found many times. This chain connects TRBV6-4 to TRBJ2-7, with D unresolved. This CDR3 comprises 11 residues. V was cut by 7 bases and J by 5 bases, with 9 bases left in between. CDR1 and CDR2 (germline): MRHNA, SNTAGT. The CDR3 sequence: CASIVRDEQYF. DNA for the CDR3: TGTGCCAGCATTGTCCGGGACGAGCAGTACTTC.

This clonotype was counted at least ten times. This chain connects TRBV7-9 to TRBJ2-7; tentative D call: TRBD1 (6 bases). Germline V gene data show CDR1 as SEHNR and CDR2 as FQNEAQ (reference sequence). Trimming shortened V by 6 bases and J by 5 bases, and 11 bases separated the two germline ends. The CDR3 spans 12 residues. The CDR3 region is CASRKQGNEQYF. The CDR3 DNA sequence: TGTGCCAGCAGGAAACAGGGAAACGAGCAGTACTTC.

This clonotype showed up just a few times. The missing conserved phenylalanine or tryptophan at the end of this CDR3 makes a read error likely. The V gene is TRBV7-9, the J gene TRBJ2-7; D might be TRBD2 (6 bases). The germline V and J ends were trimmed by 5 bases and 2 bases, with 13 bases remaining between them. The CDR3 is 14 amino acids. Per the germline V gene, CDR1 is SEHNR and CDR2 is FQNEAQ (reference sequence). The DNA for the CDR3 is TGTGCCAGCAGCCCGGGACTCCCCCCCTACGAGCAGTACAAC. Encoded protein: CASSPGLPPYEQYN.

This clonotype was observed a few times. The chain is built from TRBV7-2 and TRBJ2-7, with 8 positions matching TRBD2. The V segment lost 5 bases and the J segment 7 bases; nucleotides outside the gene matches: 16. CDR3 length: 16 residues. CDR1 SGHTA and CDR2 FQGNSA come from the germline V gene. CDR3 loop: CASSVRGGLPPGEQYF. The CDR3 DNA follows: TGTGCCAGCAGCGTCCGGGGGGGGCTCCCTCCGGGAGAGCAGTACTTC. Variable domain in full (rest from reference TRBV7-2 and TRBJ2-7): GAGVSQSPSNKVTEKGKDVELRCDPISGHTALYWYRQSLGQGLEFLIYFQGNSAPDKSGLPSDRFSAERTGGSVSTLTIQRTQQEDSAVYLCASSVRGGLPPGEQYFGPGTRLTVT.

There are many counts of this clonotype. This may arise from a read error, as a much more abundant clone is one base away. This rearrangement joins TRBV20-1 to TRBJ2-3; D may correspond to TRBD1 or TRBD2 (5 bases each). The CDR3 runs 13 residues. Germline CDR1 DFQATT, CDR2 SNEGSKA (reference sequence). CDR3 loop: CSASSGVRDTKYF. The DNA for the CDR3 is TGCAGTGCTAGTTCCGGGGTCAGGGATACGAAGTATTTT.

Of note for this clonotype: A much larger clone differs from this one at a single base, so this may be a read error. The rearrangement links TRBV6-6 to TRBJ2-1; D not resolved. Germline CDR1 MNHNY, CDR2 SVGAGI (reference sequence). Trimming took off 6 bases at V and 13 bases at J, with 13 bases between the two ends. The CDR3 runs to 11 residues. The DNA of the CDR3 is TGTGCCAGCAGATCAGGTTCTACCCAGTTCTTC. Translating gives CASRSGSTQFF.

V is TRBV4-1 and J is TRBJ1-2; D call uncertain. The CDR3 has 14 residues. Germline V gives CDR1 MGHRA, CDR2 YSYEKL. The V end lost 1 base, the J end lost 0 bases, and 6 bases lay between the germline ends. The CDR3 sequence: CASSQASSNYGYTF. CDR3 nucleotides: TGCGCCAGCAGCCAAGCTAGCTCTAACTATGGCTACACCTTC.

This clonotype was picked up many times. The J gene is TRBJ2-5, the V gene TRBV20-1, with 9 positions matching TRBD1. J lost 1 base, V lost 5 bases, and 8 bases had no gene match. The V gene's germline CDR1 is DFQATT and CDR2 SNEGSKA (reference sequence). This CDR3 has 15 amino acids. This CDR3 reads CSAPKSTGGQETQYF. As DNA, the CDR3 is TGCAGTGCTCCGAAATCGACAGGGGGCCAAGAGACCCAGTACTTC.

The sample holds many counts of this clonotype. The CDR3 bases are TGCAGTGCTGCGAAGACCGGGACAGCACCCTACGAGCAGTACTTC. Translated, it gives CSAAKTGTAPYEQYF. The genes are TRBV20-1 and TRBJ2-7, with 7 nucleotides matching TRBD1. Germline values: CDR1 DFQATT, CDR2 SNEGSKA (reference sequence). This CDR3 has 15 residues. Unmatched junction bases numbered 12, after V lost 5 bases and J lost 2 bases.

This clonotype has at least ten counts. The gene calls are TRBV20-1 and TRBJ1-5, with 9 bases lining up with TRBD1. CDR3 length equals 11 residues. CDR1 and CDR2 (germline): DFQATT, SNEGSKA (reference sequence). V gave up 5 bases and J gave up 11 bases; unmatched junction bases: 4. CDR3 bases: TGCAGTGCTTGGACAGGGGAGGCCCAGCATTTT. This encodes CSAWTGEAQHF.

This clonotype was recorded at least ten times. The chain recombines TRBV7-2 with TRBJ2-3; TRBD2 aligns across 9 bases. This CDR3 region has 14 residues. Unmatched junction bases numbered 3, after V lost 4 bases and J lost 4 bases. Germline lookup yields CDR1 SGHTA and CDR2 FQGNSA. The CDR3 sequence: CASSYGLASDTQYF. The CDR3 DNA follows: TGTGCCAGCAGCTACGGACTAGCGTCAGATACGCAGTATTTT.